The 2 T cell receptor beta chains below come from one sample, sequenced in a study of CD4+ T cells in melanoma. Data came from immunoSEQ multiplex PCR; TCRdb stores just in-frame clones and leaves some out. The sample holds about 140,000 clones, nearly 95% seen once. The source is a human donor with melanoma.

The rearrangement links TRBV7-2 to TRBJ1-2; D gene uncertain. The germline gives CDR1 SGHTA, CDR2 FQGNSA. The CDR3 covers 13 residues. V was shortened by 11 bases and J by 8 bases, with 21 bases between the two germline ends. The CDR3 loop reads CAATLFQNLGYTF. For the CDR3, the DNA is TGTGCCGCTACCTTATTCCAGAATTTAGGCTACACCTTC. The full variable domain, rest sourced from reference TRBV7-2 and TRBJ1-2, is GAGVSQSPSNKVTEKGKDVELRCDPISGHTALYWYRQSLGQGLEFLIYFQGNSAPDKSGLPSDRFSAERTGGSVSTLTIQRTQQEDSAVYLCAATLFQNLGYTFGSGTRLTVV.

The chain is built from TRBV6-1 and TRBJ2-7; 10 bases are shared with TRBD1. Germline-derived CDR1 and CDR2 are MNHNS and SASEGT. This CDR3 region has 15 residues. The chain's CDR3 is CGTNGGGTGELEQYF. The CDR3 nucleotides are TGTGGGACAAACGGCGGCGGGACAGGGGAATTGGAGCAGTACTTC.